The 25 T cell receptor beta chains below come from one sample, sequenced in a study of blood T cell repertoires in COVID-19. Sequencing used immunoSEQ multiplex PCR; TCRdb keeps in-frame clones, though not all of them. Of about 24,000 clones listed, around 72% are singletons. Sequencing was performed on peripheral blood. These receptors all stem from a woman older than 75 with acute or convalescent COVID-19.

This clone was recorded only once. The chain joins TRBV18 to TRBJ2-2; 7 nucleotides match TRBD1. V trimming: 8 bases; J trimming: 1 base; junction bases outside the gene matches: 4. Germline values: CDR1 KGHSH, CDR2 LQKENI. The CDR3 has 14 amino acids. The DNA of the CDR3 is TGTGCCAGCCTCCGGACAGGGAACACCGGGGAGCTGTTTTTT. This sequence encodes CASLRTGNTGELFF.

This rearrangement joins TRBV7-8 to TRBJ2-6; 7 positions match TRBD1. The CDR3 runs to 16 residues. Germline V gives CDR1 SGHVS, CDR2 FQNEAQ. After removal of 5 bases from V and 3 bases from J, the junction contained 7 bases not matched to a gene. The CDR3 region has the DNA TGTGCCAGCAGCCCAGTAGGGGGCTATGGGGCCAACGTCCTGACTTTC. Translation: CASSPVGGYGANVLTF.

The V and J genes are TRBV29-1 and TRBJ1-1; TRBD1 matches 10 bases. The CDR3 is made up of 20 amino acids. The J segment lost 0 bases and the V segment lost 6 bases, leaving 22 bases of the junction unmatched. Germline values: CDR1 SQVTM, CDR2 ANQGSEA. In DNA form, the CDR3 reads TGCAGCGTCATGAGGGTGCGTTTTGGAATGGACAGGGGGATGAACACTGAAGCTTTCTTT. Protein: CSVMRVRFGMDRGMNTEAFF.

The chain employs TRBV2 and TRBJ2-1; D unresolved. Trimming removed 4 bases at V and 6 bases at J, with 7 bases between. This CDR3 comprises 12 residues. CDR1 is SNHLY, CDR2 FYNNEI, per germline. The CDR3 DNA follows: TGTGCCAGCAGTGGCCCGGGCAATGAGCAGTTCTTC. Residues: CASSGPGNEQFF.

This chain connects TRBV5-4 to TRBJ1-2; D ambiguous. Per germline, CDR1 SGHNT and CDR2 YYREEE (reference sequence). The CDR3 is 15 residues long. The V end lost 3 bases, the J end lost 0 bases, and 12 bases lay between the germline ends. CDR3 residues: CASSSRTGANYGYTF. In DNA form, the CDR3 reads TGTGCCAGCAGCTCCCGGACGGGAGCTAACTATGGCTACACCTTC. Together with reference TRBV5-4 and TRBJ1-2, the CDR3 gives the full variable domain: ETGVTQSPTHLIKTRGQQVTLRCSSQSGHNTVSWYQQALGQGPQFIFQYYREEENGRGNFPPRFSGLQFPNYSSELNVNALELDDSALYLCASSSRTGANYGYTFGSGTRLTVV.

The CDR3 is CAWSGKATGGYSPLHF. The CDR3 coding sequence is TGTGCCTGGAGTGGTAAAGCGACGGGGGGGTATTCACCCCTCCACTTT. This chain uses TRBV30 with TRBJ1-6, with a possible D match to TRBD1 (5 bases). Germline V gene sequence: CDR1 GTSNPN, CDR2 SVGIG (reference sequence). The CDR3 contains 16 residues. The germline V and J ends were trimmed by 1 base and 8 bases, with 18 bases remaining between them.

The chain recombines TRBV5-1 with TRBJ2-5; 13 nucleotides align to TRBD2. CDR1 and CDR2 from the germline V gene are SGHRS and YFSETQ. Germline trimming cut 2 bases from V and 5 bases from J; bases unmatched to any gene: 3. The length of the CDR3 is 15 residues. The CDR3 DNA reads as TGCGCCAGCAGCTTACCGACTAGCGGGGGGGAGACCCAGTACTTC. It yields the protein CASSLPTSGGETQYF.

The chain recombines TRBV24-1 with TRBJ1-5; TRBD1 matches at 10 bases. Germline CDR1 and CDR2: KGHDR and SFDVKD. The length of the CDR3 is 12 residues. Trimming at V came to 10 bases and at J to 9 bases, leaving 5 bases not matched to a gene. The CDR3 DNA reads as TGTGCCACACGACAGGGGGCTGGGCCCCAGCATTTT. This gives the protein CATRQGAGPQHF.

The rearrangement links TRBV24-1 to TRBJ2-3; 7 bases map to TRBD2. Germline V CDR1 and CDR2: KGHDR, SFDVKD. This CDR3 spans 14 amino acids. The ends lost 6 bases at V and 4 bases at J; junction bases unmatched: 6. The CDR3 DNA sequence: TGTGCCACCAGTTCGCGGGAGTCAGCAGATACGCAGTATTTT. Translation: CATSSRESADTQYF.

The chain recombines TRBV7-9 with TRBJ1-3; 7 positions agree with TRBD1. V trimming: 3 bases; J trimming: 4 bases; junction bases outside the gene matches: 6. The CDR3 contains 15 residues. Germline CDR1 SEHNR, CDR2 FQNEAQ (reference sequence). The chain's CDR3 is CASSFQTGIGNTIYF. Here the CDR3 DNA reads TGTGCCAGCAGCTTCCAGACAGGGATCGGAAACACCATATATTTT.

The chain carries TRBV4-1 and TRBJ1-2; 9 bases map to TRBD1. This CDR3 has 14 residues. The V gene's germline CDR1 is MGHRA and CDR2 YSYEKL. V was pared by 0 bases and J by 8 bases, with 4 bases of the junction left unmatched. CDR3 protein: CASSQEQGAGGYTF. The CDR3 DNA sequence: TGCGCCAGCAGCCAAGAACAGGGGGCCGGCGGCTACACCTTC.

The chain has TRBV6-6 and TRBJ2-7; tentative D call: TRBD1 (5 bases). The V end lost 3 bases, the J end lost 3 bases, and 9 bases lay between the germline ends. The CDR3 is 13 amino acids. Germline CDR1 and CDR2: MNHNY and SVGAGI (reference sequence). CDR3 sequence: CASSYDSYYEQYF. The CDR3 DNA reads as TGTGCCAGCAGTTATGACAGCTACTACGAGCAGTACTTC.

The chain joins TRBV6-5 to TRBJ2-7, with TRBD2 identical over 13 bases. This CDR3 is 15 amino acids long. CDR1 is MNHEY and CDR2 is SVGAGI in the germline V gene. Trimming removed 6 bases from V and 7 bases from J; junction bases left unmatched: 9. CDR3 amino acids: CASRPGLAGVGEQYF. The CDR3 DNA reads as TGTGCCAGCAGGCCTGGACTAGCGGGAGTTGGGGAGCAGTACTTC.

This clone was recorded at least ten times. This rearrangement joins TRBV9 to TRBJ2-1; D might be TRBD2 (6 bases). V lost 4 bases and J 12 bases, leaving 20 bases between the germline ends. Germline-derived CDR1 and CDR2 are SGDLS and YYNGEE. The CDR3 contains 14 residues. The CDR3 protein is CASSQRGLSDGQFF. The DNA for the CDR3 is TGTGCCAGCAGCCAACGCGGACTAAGCGACGGGCAGTTCTTC. The full variable domain, its missing parts supplied by reference TRBV9 and TRBJ2-1, is DSGVTQTPKHLITATGQRVTLRCSPRSGDLSVYWYQQSLDQGLQFLIQYYNGEERAKGNILERFSAQQFPDLHSELNLSSLELGDSALYFCASSQRGLSDGQFFGPGTRLTVL.

The chain uses TRBV19 and TRBJ2-7, with D perhaps matching TRBD1 (5 bases). Between the trimmed V and J ends, which lost 4 bases and 6 bases, there was a span of 13 bases. The germline V gene has CDR1 LNHDA and CDR2 SQIVND (reference sequence). The CDR3 is made up of 13 amino acids. The CDR3 bases are TGTGCCAGTAGTAGCGGTCAGGGAACCGAGCAGTACTTC. This translates into CASSSGQGTEQYF. Variable domain in full (rest from reference TRBV19 and TRBJ2-7): DGGITQSPKYLFRKEGQNVTLSCEQNLNHDAMYWYRQDPGQGLRLIYYSQIVNDFQKGDIAEGYSVSREKKESFPLTVTSAQKNPTAFYLCASSSGQGTEQYFGPGTRLTVT.

The chain couples TRBV5-1 to TRBJ2-3, with TRBD1 matching over 10 bases. Germline trimming cut 0 bases from V and 0 bases from J; bases unmatched to any gene: 7. The CDR3 totals 18 residues. Germline V gives CDR1 SGHRS, CDR2 YFSETQ. This CDR3 is CASSLGQGARASTDTQYF. The DNA for the CDR3 is TGCGCCAGCAGCTTGGGACAGGGGGCGCGTGCGAGCACAGATACGCAGTATTTT.

V is TRBV12-5 and J is TRBJ2-6, with D hard to call. V was pared by 1 base and J by 2 bases, with 6 bases between. This CDR3 contains 15 residues. CDR1 LGHNT and CDR2 FRNRAP come from the germline V gene. CDR3 sequence (DNA): TGTGCTAGTGGTTTGGGCACTGCTGGGGCCAACGTCCTGACTTTC. Translating it yields CASGLGTAGANVLTF.

The chain has TRBV6-1 and TRBJ2-7, with D possibly being TRBD2 (5 bases). Deletions cut 3 bases from V and 3 bases from J, with 12 bases between. The CDR3 contains 14 residues. Germline V gene lookup returns CDR1 MNHNS and CDR2 SASEGT. The CDR3, as DNA: TGTGCCAGCAGTGACACCGGGATCATCTACGAGCAGTACTTC. Translating gives CASSDTGIIYEQYF.

CDR3 loop: CASSASSGPASNQPQHF. The CDR3 bases are TGTGCCAGCAGTGCCAGTAGCGGGCCAGCTAGCAATCAGCCCCAGCATTTT. The chain joins TRBV2 to TRBJ1-5; D ambiguous. This CDR3 contains 17 residues. The V and J ends lost 4 bases and 0 bases respectively, with 16 bases between them. CDR1 is SNHLY, CDR2 FYNNEI, per germline.

The chain uses TRBV19 and TRBJ2-7, with 14 bases matching TRBD2. The V and J ends lost 4 bases and 6 bases, in that order; junction bases with no gene match: 2. Germline V gives CDR1 LNHDA, CDR2 SQIVND (reference sequence). The CDR3 has 14 amino acids. The CDR3 here is CASSTTSGRGEQYF. The CDR3 nucleotides read TGTGCCAGTAGTACGACTAGCGGGAGGGGCGAGCAGTACTTC.

The V gene is TRBV5-1, the J gene TRBJ1-2, with D possibly matching TRBD1 (5 bases). V was pared by 4 bases and J by 5 bases, with 15 bases between. Germline V gene data show CDR1 as SGHRS and CDR2 as YFSETQ. CDR3 length: 14 amino acids. The CDR3 protein is CASSPIRDGYGYTF. DNA for the CDR3: TGCGCCAGCAGCCCCATCAGGGATGGGTATGGCTACACCTTC.

The gene calls are TRBV3-1 (or the pseudogene TRBV3-2) and TRBJ1-4; TRBD1 might be the D (6 bases). The germline V and J ends were trimmed by 0 bases and 10 bases, with 12 bases remaining between them. The V gene's germline CDR1 is LGHDT and CDR2 YNNKEL (reference sequence). The CDR3 has 14 residues. CDR3 nucleotide sequence: TGTGCCAGCAGCCAAGAGGGACATAAAGGAAAACTGTTTTTT. Residues: CASSQEGHKGKLFF.

This clone came up a few times. V is TRBV19 and J is TRBJ2-7, with 10 nucleotides matching TRBD1. CDR3 size: 15 residues. Germline V gene data show CDR1 as LNHDA and CDR2 as SQIVND (reference sequence). J gave up 3 bases and V 6 bases, and 8 bases lay outside the gene matches. The CDR3 DNA reads as TGTGCCAGTAGCACTTCCGGACAGGGGGGCTACGAGCAGTACTTC. It specifies CASSTSGQGGYEQYF.

This chain links TRBV7-2 with TRBJ2-1; D not certain. V gave up 2 bases and J gave up 9 bases, with 14 bases separating them. Germline V gene lookup returns CDR1 SGHTA and CDR2 FQGNSA. This CDR3 comprises 14 residues. The CDR3 DNA follows: TGTGCCAGCAGCTTACACCTTAGTAACCGTGAGCAGTTCTTC. Translation: CASSLHLSNREQFF.

The CDR3 loop reads CAISSSGSTGELFF. The CDR3 coding sequence is TGTGCCATCAGTTCTAGCGGGTCCACCGGGGAGCTGTTTTTT. The chain couples TRBV10-3 to TRBJ2-2; TRBD2 matches 8 bases. Trimming cost V 5 bases and J 4 bases; bases outside gene matches: 3. The CDR3 loop spans 14 amino acids. Germline loops: CDR1 ENHRY, CDR2 SYGVKD.